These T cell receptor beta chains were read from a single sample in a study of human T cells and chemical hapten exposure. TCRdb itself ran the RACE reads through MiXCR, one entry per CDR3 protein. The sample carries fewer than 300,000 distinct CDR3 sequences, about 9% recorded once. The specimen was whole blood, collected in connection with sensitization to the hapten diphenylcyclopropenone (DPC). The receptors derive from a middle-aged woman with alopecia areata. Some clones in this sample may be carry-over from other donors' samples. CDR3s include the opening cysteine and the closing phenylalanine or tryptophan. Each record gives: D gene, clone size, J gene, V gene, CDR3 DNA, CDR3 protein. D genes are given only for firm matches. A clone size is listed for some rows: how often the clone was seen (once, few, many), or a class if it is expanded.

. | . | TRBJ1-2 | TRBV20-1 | TGCAGTGCTAGCTCAGGGAACTATGGCTACACCTTC | CSASSGNYGYTF
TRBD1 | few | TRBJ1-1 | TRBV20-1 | TGCAGTGCCCCGGGACAGATGAACACTGAAGCTTTCTTT | CSAPGQMNTEAFF
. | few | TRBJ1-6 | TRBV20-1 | TGCAGTGCTAGAGAGGGGGGCGGGACCCACTATAATTCACCCCTCCACTTT | CSAREGGGTHYNSPLHF
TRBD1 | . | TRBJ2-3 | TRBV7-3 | TGTGCCAGCAGCGCGTCCGGGACAGGGGTATCAGATACGCAGTATTTT | CASSASGTGVSDTQYF
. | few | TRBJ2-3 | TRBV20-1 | TGCAGTGCCACGAGGGGAGCGGGCACAGATACGCAGTATTTT | CSATRGAGTDTQYF
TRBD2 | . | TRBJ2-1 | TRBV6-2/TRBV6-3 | TGTGCCAGCACCGTAGCGGGCTCCTACAATGAGCAGTTCTTC | CASTVAGSYNEQFF
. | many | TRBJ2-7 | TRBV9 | TGTGCCAGCAGCGTAGAGATAGGGCGCGAGCAGTACTTC | CASSVEIGREQYF
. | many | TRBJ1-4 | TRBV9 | TGTGCCAGCAGCGTAGATGCAGGCGGGGGGACTAATGAAAAACTGTTTTTT | CASSVDAGGGTNEKLFF
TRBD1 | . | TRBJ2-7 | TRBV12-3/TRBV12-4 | TGTGCCAGCAGTCCCGGGGACAGGGCAGGGTACGAGCAGTACTTC | CASSPGDRAGYEQYF
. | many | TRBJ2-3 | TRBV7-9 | TGTGCCAGCAGCTTCCAGGGAGCAGATACGCAGTATTTT | CASSFQGADTQYF
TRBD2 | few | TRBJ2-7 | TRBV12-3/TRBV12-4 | TGTGCCAGCAGTTCTCTAGCGGGAGGTAACTTCGAGCAGTACTTC | CASSSLAGGNFEQYF
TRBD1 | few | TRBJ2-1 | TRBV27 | TGTGCCAGCAGTTTCGCAGGGGGCTATGAGCAGTTCTTC | CASSFAGGYEQFF
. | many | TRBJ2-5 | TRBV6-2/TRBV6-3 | TGTGCCAGCAGTTACCCGACAGGACGCCTACAAGAGACCCAGTACTTC | CASSYPTGRLQETQYF
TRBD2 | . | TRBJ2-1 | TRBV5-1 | TGCGCCAGCAGCTTGGAATTAGCGGGACACAATGAGCAGTTCTTC | CASSLELAGHNEQFF
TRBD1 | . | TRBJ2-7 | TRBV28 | TGTGCCAGCAGCTCTGAGGCAGGACAGGGGGGATACGAGCAGTACTTC | CASSSEAGQGGYEQYF
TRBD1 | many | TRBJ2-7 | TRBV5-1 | TGCGCCAGCAGTCGGGACAGGAGTTCCTACGAGCAGTACTTC | CASSRDRSSYEQYF
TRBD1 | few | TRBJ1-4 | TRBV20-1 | TGCAGTGCCCAGGGACAGGGGGCGATTTTAACTAATGAAAAACTGTTTTTT | CSAQGQGAILTNEKLFF
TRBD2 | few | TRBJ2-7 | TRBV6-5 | TGTGCCAGCAGTTACTCGGGGACTAGCGGAACCTACGAGCAGTACTTC | CASSYSGTSGTYEQYF
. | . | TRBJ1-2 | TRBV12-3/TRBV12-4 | TGTGCCAGCAGGTTTGCGGGGAACTATGGCTACACCTTC | CASRFAGNYGYTF
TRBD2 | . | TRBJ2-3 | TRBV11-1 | TGTGCCAGCAGCGGGACTAGCGGGAGTTGGACAGATACGCAGTATTTT | CASSGTSGSWTDTQYF
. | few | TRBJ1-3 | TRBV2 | TGTGCCAGCAGTGAAGCCTCCTCGTTGGGCCGACCGGGAAACACCATATATTTT | CASSEASSLGRPGNTIYF
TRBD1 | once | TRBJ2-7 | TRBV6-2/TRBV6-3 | TGTGCCAGCAGCGATGCCGGGACAGGGCTCTACGAGCAGTACTTC | CASSDAGTGLYEQYF
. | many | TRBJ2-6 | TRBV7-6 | TGTGCCAGCAGCTTCAAGCCGTGGCTCTCTGGGGCCAACGTCCTGACTTTC | CASSFKPWLSGANVLTF
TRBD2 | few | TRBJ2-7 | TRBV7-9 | TGTGCCAGCAGCCCCACTAGCGGGAGGCTGGGTGAGCAGTACTTC | CASSPTSGRLGEQYF
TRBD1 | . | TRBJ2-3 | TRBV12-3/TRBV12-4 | TGTGCCAGCAGGTCGGGGACAGGGGGCTCAGATACGCAGTATTTT | CASRSGTGGSDTQYF
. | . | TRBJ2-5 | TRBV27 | TGTGCCAGCACATACCGGGACCCCCGTCAAGAGACCCAGTACTTC | CASTYRDPRQETQYF